This T cell receptor beta chain is from a study of tumor and adjacent non-tumor tissue in lung cancer. On the study more broadly: Around 4.5 million productive TCRbeta reads were obtained per sample on average.

With respect to this clonotype: Its antigen is not known. Germline and junction disagree at one end, which may indicate a read error.

This sample's RNA came from whole unsorted tissue. Distant lung tissue was collected more than 3 cm away from the tumor edge. Overall study results and limits: TCR diversity was significantly greater in tumor than normal lung tissue. Top 100 clones took a larger repertoire share in normal lung.

Three rounds of nested PCR, following a modified ARM-PCR protocol, produced the TCRbeta library. TCRdb analysed the multiplex PCR reads with MiXCR anew, one entry per CDR3 protein. This sample carries 98,000 or so distinct CDR3 sequences, 80% of them seen once, and the ten largest clones take approximately 28%. Germline values: CDR1 SGHAT, CDR2 FQDESV (reference sequence). This CDR3 has 18 amino acids. The sample consisted of distant non-tumor lung tissue. This chain connects TRBV11-1 to TRBJ2-1; 13 bases are a match to TRBD2. The TCR comes from a man in his sixties with small cell lung cancer. Written as DNA, the CDR3 is TGTGCCAACAGCTCAGAATCGAGGACTAGCGGGAGTGGTAATCGGCAGTTCTTC. It codes for CANSSESRTSGSGNRQFF.